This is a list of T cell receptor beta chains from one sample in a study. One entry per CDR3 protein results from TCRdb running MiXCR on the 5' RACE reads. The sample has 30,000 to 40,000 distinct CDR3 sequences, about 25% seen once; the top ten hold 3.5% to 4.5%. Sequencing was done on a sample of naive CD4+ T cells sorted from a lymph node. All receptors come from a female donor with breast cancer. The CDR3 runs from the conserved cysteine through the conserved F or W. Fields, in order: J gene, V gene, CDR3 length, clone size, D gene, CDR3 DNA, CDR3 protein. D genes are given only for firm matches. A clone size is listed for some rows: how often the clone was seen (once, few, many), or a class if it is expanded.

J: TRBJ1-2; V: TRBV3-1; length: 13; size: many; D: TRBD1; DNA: TGTGCCAGCAGCCGAGCAGGGGGTGATGGCTACACCTTC; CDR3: CASSRAGGDGYTF
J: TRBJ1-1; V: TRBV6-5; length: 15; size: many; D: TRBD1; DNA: TGTGCCAGCAGTCAAGGGACAGGGGGGTTCACTGAAGCTTTCTTT; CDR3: CASSQGTGGFTEAFF
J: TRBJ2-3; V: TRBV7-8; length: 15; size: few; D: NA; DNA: TGTGCCAGCAGCTTAATGGCTTGGGCGGGAGATACGCAGTATTTT; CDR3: CASSLMAWAGDTQYF
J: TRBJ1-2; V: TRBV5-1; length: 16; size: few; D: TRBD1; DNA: TGCGCCAGCAGCGATTCCCTACGACAGGGAATATATGGCTACACCTTC; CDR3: CASSDSLRQGIYGYTF
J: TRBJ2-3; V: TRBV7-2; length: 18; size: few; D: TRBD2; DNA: TGTGCCAGCAGCTTCACCCTAGTGGCGGGGGGCTCCACAGATACGCAGTATTTT; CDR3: CASSFTLVAGGSTDTQYF
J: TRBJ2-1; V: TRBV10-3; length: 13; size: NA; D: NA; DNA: TGTGCCATCTCTCTCGGCCTCTACAATGAGCAGTTCTTC; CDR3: CAISLGLYNEQFF
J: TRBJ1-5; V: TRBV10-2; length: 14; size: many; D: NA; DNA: TGCGCCAGCAGTGGGACAGATAGCAATCAGCCCCAGCATTTT; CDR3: CASSGTDSNQPQHF
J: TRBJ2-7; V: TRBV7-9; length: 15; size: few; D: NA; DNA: TGTGCCAGCAGCTTAGTTAGGGGCGTGGCCTACGAGCAGTACTTC; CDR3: CASSLVRGVAYEQYF
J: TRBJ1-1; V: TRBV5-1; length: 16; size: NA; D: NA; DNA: TGCGCCAGCAGCCCATGGGAGGGGACTATGAACACTGAAGCTTTCTTT; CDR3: CASSPWEGTMNTEAFF
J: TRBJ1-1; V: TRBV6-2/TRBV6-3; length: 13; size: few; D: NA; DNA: TGTGCCAGCAGTTACGAGTGGAACACTGAAGCTTTCTTT; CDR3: CASSYEWNTEAFF